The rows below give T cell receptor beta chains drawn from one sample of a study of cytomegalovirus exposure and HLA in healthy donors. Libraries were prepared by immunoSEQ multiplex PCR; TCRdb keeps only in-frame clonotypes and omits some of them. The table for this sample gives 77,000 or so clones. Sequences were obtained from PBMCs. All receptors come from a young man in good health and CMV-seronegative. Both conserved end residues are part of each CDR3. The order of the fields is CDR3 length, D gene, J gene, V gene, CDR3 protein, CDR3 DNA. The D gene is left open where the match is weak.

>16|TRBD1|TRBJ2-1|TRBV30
CAWSVSGTVSYNEQFF
TGTGCCTGGAGTGTTTCCGGGACAGTCTCCTACAATGAGCAGTTCTTC
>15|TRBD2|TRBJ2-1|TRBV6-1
CASRLGLAGGYEQFF
TGTGCCAGCAGGCTCGGACTAGCGGGAGGATACGAGCAGTTCTTC
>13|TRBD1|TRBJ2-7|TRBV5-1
CASSPGQGNEQYF
TGCGCCAGCAGCCCGGGACAGGGCAACGAGCAGTACTTC
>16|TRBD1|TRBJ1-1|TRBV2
CASSRQGGEMNTEAFF
TGTGCCAGCAGTAGACAGGGTGGTGAGATGAACACTGAAGCTTTCTTT
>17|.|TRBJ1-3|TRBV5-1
CASSLGTADVSGNTIYF
TGCGCCAGCAGCTTGGGGACAGCGGATGTTTCTGGAAACACCATATATTTT
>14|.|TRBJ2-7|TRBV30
CAWASRAGSYEQYF
TGTGCCTGGGCCAGCCGGGCGGGATCCTACGAGCAGTACTTC
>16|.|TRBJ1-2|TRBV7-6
CASSFTDTGTTYGYTF
TGTGCCAGCAGCTTTACAGACACCGGGACAACCTATGGCTACACCTTC
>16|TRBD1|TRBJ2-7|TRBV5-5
CASRRTPGQGRDEQYF
TGTGCCAGCAGACGTACGCCGGGACAGGGGCGCGACGAGCAGTACTTC
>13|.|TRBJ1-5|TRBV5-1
CASSATGIQPQHF
TGCGCCAGCAGCGCGACGGGGATTCAGCCCCAGCATTTT
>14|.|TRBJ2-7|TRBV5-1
CASSLRGGVSEQYF
TGCGCCAGCAGCTTGCGAGGGGGGGTGAGCGAGCAGTACTTC
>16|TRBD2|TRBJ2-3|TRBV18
CASSSGQAGAGDTQYF
TGTGCCAGCTCCAGCGGGCAAGCGGGAGCGGGGGATACGCAGTATTTT
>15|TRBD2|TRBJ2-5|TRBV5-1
CASSPGAGVRETQYF
TGCGCCAGCAGCCCTGGAGCGGGGGTTCGAGAGACCCAGTACTTC
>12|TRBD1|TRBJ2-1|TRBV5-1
CASSLAPGTGVF
TGCGCCAGCAGCTTGGCCCCTGGGACAGGGGTCTTC
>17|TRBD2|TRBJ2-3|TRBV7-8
CASSPRTSGSYTDTQYF
TGTGCCAGCAGCCCTAGGACTAGCGGGAGTTACACAGATACGCAGTATTTT
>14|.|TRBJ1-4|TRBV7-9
CASSPPNGGGKLFF
TGTGCCAGCAGCCCTCCCAACGGGGGTGGAAAACTGTTTTTT
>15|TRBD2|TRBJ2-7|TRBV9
CASSVGGALSYEQYF
TGTGCCAGCAGCGTCGGGGGGGCCCTTTCCTACGAGCAGTACTTC
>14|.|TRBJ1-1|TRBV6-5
CASSYAGMNTEAFF
TGTGCCAGCAGTTACGCAGGGATGAACACTGAAGCTTTCTTT
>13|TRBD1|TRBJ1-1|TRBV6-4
CASSEQGHTEAFF
TGTGCCAGCAGCGAACAGGGGCACACTGAAGCTTTCTTT
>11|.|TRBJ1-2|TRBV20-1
CSAENNYGYTF
TGCAGTGCAGAGAACAACTATGGCTACACCTTC
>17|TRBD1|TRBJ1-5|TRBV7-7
CASSRKPDQGQDQPQHF
TGTGCCAGCAGCCGGAAGCCTGACCAGGGACAGGATCAGCCCCAGCATTTT
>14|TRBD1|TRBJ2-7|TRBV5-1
CASSKGQGTYEQYF
TGCGCCAGCAGCAAGGGACAGGGGACCTACGAGCAGTACTTC
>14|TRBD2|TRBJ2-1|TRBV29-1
CSVGFLAGFNEQFF
TGCAGCGTTGGTTTCCTAGCGGGATTCAATGAGCAGTTCTTC
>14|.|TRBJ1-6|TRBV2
CASSALTRDSPLHF
TGTGCCAGCAGTGCATTAACGCGGGATTCACCCCTCCACTTT
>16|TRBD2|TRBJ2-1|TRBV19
CASSTTTSGGAHEQFF
TGTGCCAGTAGTACCACCACTAGCGGGGGGGCCCATGAGCAGTTCTTC
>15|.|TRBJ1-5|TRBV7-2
CASSLGFTVNQPQHF
TGTGCCAGCAGCTTAGGCTTTACAGTGAATCAGCCCCAGCATTTT
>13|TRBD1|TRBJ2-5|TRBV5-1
CASSFTGEETQYF
TGCGCCAGCAGCTTCACAGGGGAGGAGACCCAGTACTTC
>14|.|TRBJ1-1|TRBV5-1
CASSTGPGQGEAFF
TGCGCCAGCTCTACCGGGCCCGGGCAGGGTGAAGCTTTCTTT
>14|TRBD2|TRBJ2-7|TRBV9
CASSVGGLASEQYF
TGTGCCAGCAGCGTAGGGGGACTAGCTTCCGAGCAGTACTTC